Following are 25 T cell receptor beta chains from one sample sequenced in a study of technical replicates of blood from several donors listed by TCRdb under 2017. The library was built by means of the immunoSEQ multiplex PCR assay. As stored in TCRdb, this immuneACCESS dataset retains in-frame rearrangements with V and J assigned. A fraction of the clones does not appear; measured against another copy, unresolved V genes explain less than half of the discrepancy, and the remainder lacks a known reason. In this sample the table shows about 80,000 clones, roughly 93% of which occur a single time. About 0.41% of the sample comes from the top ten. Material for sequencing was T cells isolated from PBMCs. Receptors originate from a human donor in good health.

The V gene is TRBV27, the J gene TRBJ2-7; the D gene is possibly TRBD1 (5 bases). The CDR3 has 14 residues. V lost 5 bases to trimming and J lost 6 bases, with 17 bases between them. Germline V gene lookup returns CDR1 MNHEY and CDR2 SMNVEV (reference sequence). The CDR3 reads CASSSLPGYGEQYF. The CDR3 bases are TGTGCCAGCAGTAGTTTGCCAGGGTACGGCGAGCAGTACTTC.

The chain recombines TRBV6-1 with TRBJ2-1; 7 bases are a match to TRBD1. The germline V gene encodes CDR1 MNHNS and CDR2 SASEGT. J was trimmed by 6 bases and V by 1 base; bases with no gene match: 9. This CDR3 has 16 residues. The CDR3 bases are TGTGCCAGCAGTGAAGTAGGGACAGTCCAGGGCAATGAGCAGTTCTTC. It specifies CASSEVGTVQGNEQFF.

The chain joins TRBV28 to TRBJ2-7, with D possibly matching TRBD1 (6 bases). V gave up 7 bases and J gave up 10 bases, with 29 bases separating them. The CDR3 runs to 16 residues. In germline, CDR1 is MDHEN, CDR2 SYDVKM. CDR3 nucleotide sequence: TGTGCCAGCACCCTCGTTAGGGGGTCTTCCCATGGGAACCAGTACTTC. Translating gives CASTLVRGSSHGNQYF.

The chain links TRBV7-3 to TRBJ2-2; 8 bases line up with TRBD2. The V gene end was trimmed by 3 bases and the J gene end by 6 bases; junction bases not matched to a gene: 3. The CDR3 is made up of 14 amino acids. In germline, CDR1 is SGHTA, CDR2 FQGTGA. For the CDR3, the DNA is TGTGCCAGCAGCTTCAGCGGGAGCCCCGGGGAGCTGTTTTTT. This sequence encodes CASSFSGSPGELFF. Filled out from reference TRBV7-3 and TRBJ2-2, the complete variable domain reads GAGVSQTPSNKVTEKGKYVELRCDPISGHTALYWYRQSLGQGPEFLIYFQGTGAADDSGLPNDRFFAVRPEGSVSTLKIQRTERGDSAVYLCASSFSGSPGELFFGEGSRLTVL.

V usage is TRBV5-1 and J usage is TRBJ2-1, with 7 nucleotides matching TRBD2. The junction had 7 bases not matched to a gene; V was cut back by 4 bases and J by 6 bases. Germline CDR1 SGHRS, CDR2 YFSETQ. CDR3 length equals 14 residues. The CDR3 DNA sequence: TGCGCCAGCAGCCGTACACAGCGGGGCAATGAGCAGTTCTTC. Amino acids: CASSRTQRGNEQFF. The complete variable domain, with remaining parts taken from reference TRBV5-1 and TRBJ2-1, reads KAGVTQTPRYLIKTRGQQVTLSCSPISGHRSVSWYQQTPGQGLQFLFEYFSETQRNKGNFPGRFSGRQFSNSRSEMNVSTLELGDSALYLCASSRTQRGNEQFFGPGTRLTVL.

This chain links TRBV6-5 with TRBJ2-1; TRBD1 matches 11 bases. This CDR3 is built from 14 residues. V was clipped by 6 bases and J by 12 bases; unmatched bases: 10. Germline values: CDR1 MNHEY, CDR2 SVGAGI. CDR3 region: CASRTDRGQVMQFF. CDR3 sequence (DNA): TGTGCCAGCAGGACGGACAGGGGGCAGGTCATGCAGTTCTTC.

The CDR3 DNA is TGTGCCAGCAGTTCAACCCTTGGACAGGGCCACGGGGAGCTGTTTTTT. This translates into CASSSTLGQGHGELFF. This chain connects TRBV27 to TRBJ2-2; TRBD1 aligns across 8 bases. V shed 4 bases and J 7 bases; nucleotides not matched to a gene: 11. The CDR3 is 16 residues long. CDR1 MNHEY and CDR2 SMNVEV come from the germline V gene (reference sequence).

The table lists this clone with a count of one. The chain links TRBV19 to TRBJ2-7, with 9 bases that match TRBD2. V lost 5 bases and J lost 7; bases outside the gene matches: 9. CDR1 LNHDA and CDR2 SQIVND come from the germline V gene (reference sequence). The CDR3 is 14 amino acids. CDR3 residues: CASSPKAGGLEQYF. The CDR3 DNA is TGTGCCAGTAGTCCAAAAGCGGGAGGACTTGAGCAGTACTTC.

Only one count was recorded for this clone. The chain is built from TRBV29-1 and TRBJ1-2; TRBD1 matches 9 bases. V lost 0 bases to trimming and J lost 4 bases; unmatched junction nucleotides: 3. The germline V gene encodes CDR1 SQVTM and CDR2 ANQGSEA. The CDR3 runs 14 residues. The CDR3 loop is CSVEEQDRGYGYTF. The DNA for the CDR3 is TGCAGCGTTGAAGAGCAGGACAGGGGCTATGGCTACACCTTC.

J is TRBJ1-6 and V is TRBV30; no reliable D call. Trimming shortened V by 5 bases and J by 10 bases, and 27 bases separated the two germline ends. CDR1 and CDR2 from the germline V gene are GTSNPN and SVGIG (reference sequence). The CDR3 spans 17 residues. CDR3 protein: CAWPYRGEAAELSPLHF. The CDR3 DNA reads TGTGCCTGGCCCTACCGCGGAGAGGCGGCTGAGTTATCACCCCTCCACTTT. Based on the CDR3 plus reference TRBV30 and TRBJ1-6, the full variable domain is SQTIHQWPATLVQPVGSPLSLECTVEGTSNPNLYWYRQAAGRGLQLLFYSVGIGQISSEVPQNLSASRPQDRQFILSSKKLLLSDSGFYLCAWPYRGEAAELSPLHFGNGTRLTVT.

For the CDR3, the DNA is TGTGCCAGCAGCTTAGGGACAGACAATGAGCAGTTCTTC. The encoded protein is CASSLGTDNEQFF. The chain is built from TRBV7-9 and TRBJ2-1; perhaps TRBD1 as D (6 bases). Trimming took off 1 base at V and 5 bases at J, with 6 bases between the two ends. The CDR3 runs to 13 residues. The germline CDR1 and CDR2 sequences are SEHNR and FQNEAQ (reference sequence).

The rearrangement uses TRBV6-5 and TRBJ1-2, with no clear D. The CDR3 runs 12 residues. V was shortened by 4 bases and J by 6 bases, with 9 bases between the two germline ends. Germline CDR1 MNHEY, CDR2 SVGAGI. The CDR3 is CASSFGGDGYTF. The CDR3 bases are TGTGCCAGCAGTTTCGGCGGAGATGGCTACACCTTC.

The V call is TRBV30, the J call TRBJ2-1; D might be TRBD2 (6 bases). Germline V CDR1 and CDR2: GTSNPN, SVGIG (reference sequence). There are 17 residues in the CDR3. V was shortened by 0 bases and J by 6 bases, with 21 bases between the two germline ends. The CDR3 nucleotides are TGTGCCTGGAGTGTAGCTGGGGGGACTTACGGTCTCAATGAGCAGTTCTTC. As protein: CAWSVAGGTYGLNEQFF.

The CDR3 loop reads CASSIKAGSNTGELFF. Written as DNA, the CDR3 is TGTGCCAGCAGCATCAAAGCGGGATCTAACACCGGGGAGCTGTTTTTT. The chain links TRBV6-6 to TRBJ2-2, with 7 positions matching TRBD2. V shed 6 bases, J shed 2 bases, and the junction held 9 bases outside the gene matches. Looked up from germline, CDR1 is MNHNY and CDR2 is SVGAGI (reference sequence). CDR3 length equals 16 residues.

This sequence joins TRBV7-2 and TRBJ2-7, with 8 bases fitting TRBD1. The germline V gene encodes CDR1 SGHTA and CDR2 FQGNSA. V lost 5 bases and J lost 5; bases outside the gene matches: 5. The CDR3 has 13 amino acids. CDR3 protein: CASSRDRSNEQYF. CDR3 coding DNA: TGTGCCAGCAGCCGGGACAGGTCCAACGAGCAGTACTTC.

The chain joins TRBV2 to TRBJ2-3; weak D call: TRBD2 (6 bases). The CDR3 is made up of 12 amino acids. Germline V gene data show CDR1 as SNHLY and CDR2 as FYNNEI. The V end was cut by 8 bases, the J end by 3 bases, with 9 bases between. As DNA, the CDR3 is TGTGCCAGCGAGGAGGGGACAGATACGCAGTATTTT. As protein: CASEEGTDTQYF.

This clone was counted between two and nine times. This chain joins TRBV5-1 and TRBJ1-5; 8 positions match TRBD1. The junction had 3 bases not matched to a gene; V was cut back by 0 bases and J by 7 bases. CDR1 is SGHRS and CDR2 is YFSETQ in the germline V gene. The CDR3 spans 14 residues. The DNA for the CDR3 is TGCGCCAGCAGCTTGGCGCAGGGGGCCCAGCCCCAGCATTTT. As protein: CASSLAQGAQPQHF.

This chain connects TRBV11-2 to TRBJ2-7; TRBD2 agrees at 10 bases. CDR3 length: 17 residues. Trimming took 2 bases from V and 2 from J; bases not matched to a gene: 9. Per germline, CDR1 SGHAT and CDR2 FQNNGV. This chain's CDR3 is CASSLTHASGSPYEQYF. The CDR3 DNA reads TGTGCCAGCAGCTTAACTCATGCTAGCGGGAGTCCCTACGAGCAGTACTTC.

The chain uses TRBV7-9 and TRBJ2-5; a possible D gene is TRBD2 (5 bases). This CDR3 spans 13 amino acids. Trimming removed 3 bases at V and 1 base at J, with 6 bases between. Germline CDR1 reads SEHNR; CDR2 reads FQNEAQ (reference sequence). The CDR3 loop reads CASSFSVQETQYF. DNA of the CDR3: TGTGCCAGCAGCTTTAGCGTCCAAGAGACCCAGTACTTC.

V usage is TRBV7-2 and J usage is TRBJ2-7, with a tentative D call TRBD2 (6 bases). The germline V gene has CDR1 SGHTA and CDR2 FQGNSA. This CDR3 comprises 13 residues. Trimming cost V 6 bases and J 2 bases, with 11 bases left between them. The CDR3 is CASSIAETYEQYF. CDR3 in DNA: TGTGCCAGCAGTATAGCGGAAACCTACGAGCAGTACTTC.

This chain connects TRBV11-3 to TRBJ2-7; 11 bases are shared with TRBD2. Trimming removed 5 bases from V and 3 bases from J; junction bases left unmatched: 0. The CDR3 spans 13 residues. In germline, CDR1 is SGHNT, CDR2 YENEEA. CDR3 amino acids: CASSTSGSYEQYF. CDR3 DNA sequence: TGTGCCAGCAGCACTAGCGGGAGCTACGAGCAGTACTTC. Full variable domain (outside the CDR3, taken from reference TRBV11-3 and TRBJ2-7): EAGVVQSPRYKIIEKKQPVAFWCNPISGHNTLYWYLQNLGQGPELLIRYENEEAVDDSQLPKDRFSAERLKGVDSTLKIQPAELGDSAVYLCASSTSGSYEQYFGPGTRLTVT.

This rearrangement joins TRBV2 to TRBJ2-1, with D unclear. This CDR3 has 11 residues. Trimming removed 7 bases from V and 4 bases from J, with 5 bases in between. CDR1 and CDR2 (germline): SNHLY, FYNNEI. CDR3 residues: CASNTYNEQFF. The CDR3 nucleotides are TGTGCCAGCAACACATACAATGAGCAGTTCTTC.

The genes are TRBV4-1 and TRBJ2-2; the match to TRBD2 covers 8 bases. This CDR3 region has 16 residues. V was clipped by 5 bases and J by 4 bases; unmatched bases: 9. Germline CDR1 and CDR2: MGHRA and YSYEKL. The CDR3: CASSSRAGVSTGELFF. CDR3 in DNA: TGCGCCAGCAGCTCTCGAGCGGGAGTAAGCACCGGGGAGCTGTTTTTT.

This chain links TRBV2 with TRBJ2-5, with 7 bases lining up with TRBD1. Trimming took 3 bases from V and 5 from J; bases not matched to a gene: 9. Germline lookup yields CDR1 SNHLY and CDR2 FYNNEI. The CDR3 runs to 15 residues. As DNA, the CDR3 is TGTGCCAGCAGTGAGCTTTTGACAGGGTACGAGACCCAGTACTTC. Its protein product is CASSELLTGYETQYF.

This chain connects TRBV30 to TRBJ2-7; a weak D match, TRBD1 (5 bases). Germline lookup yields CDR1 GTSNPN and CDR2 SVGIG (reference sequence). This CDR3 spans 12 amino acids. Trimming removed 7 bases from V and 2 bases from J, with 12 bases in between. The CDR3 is CASTGRTYEQYF. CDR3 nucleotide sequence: TGTGCCTCTACAGGTCGCACCTACGAGCAGTACTTC.